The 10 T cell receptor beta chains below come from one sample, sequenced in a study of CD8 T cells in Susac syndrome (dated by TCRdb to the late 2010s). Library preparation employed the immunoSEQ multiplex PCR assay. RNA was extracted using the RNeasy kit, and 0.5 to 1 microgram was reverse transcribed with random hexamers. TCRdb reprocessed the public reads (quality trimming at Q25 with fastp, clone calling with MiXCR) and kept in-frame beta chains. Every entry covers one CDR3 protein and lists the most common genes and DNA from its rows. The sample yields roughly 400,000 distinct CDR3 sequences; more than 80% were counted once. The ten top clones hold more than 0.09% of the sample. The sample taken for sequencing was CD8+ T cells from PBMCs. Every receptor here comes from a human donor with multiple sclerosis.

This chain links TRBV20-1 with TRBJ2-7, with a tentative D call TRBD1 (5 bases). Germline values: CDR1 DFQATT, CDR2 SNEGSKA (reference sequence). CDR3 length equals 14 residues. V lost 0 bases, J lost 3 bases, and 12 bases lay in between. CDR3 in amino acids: CSARDLGQGYEQYF. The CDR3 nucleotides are TGCAGTGCTAGAGATTTAGGGCAGGGCTACGAGCAGTACTTC.

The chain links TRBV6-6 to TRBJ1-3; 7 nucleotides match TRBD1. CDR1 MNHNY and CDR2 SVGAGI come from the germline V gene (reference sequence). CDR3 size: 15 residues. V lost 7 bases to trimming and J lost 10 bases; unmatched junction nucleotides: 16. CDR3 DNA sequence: TGTGCCAGCATTGAAACCCGGACAGGTTTTTTTACCATATATTTT. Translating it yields CASIETRTGFFTIYF.

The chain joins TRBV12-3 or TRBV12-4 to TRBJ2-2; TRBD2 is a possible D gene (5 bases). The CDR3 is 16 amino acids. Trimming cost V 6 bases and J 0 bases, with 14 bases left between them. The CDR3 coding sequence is TGTGCCAGCAGCCCCGAGGGAAAGTCGAACACCGGGGAGCTGTTTTTT. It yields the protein CASSPEGKSNTGELFF.

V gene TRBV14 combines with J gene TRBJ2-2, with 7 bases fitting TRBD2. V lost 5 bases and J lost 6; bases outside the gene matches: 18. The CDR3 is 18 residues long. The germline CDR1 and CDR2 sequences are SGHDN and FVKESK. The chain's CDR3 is CASSSTTRRLAGAGELFF. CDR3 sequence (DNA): TGTGCCAGCAGCTCGACCACCAGACGACTAGCCGGAGCCGGGGAGCTGTTTTTT. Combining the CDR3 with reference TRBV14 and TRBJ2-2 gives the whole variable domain EAGVTQFPSHSVIEKGQTVTLRCDPISGHDNLYWYRRVMGKEIKFLLHFVKESKQDESGMPNNRFLAERTGGTYSTLKVQPAELEDSGVYFCASSSTTRRLAGAGELFFGEGSRLTVL.

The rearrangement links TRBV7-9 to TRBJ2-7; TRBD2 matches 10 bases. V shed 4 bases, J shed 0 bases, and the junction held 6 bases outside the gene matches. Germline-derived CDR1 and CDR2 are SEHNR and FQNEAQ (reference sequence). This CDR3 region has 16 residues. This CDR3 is CASSSPSGGSSYEQYF. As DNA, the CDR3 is TGTGCCAGCAGCTCACCTAGCGGGGGAAGCTCCTACGAGCAGTACTTC.

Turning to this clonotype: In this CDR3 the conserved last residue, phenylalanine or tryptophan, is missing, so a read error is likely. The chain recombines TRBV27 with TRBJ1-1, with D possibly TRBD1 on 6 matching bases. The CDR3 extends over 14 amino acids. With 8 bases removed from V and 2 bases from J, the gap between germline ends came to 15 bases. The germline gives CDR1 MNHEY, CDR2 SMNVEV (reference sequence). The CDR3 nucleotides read TGTGCCAGCTCGCAGGGGCCTACAAACACTGAAGCTTTCCTT. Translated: CASSQGPTNTEAFL.

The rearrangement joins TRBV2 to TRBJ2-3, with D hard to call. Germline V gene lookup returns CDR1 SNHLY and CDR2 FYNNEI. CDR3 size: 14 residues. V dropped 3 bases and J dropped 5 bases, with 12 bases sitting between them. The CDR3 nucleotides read TGTGCCAGCAGTGATCCCGGAGCCGAAGATACGCAGTATTTT. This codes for CASSDPGAEDTQYF.

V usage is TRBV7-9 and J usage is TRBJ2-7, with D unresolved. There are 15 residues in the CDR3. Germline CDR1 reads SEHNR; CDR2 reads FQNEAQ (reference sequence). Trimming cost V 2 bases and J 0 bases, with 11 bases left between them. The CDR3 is CASSLTTGSSYEQYF. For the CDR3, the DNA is TGTGCCAGCAGCTTAACGACCGGGTCCTCCTACGAGCAGTACTTC.

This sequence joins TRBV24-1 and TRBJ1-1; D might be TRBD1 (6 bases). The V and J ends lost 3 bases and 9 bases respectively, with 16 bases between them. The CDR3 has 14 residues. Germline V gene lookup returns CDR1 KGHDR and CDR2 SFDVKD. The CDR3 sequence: CATSDGRDTFKAFF. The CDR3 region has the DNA TGTGCCACCAGTGATGGCCGGGACACTTTTAAAGCTTTCTTT.

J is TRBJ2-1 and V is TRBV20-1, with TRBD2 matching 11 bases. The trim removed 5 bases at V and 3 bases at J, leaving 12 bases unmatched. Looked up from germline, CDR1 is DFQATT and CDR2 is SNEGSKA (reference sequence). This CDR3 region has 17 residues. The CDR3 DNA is TGCAGTGCTCCAATTTGGGGACTAGCGGAGAGCTACAATGAGCAGTTCTTC. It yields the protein CSAPIWGLAESYNEQFF.